The present T cell receptor beta chain was sequenced within a study of T cell repertoires in cytomegalovirus infection. Study-level background: Selection of CMV epitopes for the study included recently identified HLA-C-restricted and well-studied HLA-B-restricted ones.

Points on this clonotype: Its antigen is undetermined.

TCRdb called the reads again in MiXCR, with one record for every CDR3 protein. The table shows about 830,000 distinct CDR3 sequences, with approximately 30% occurring only once. The CDR3 covers 16 residues. Trimming removed 1 base from V and 4 bases from J, with 18 bases in between. The germline CDR1 and CDR2 sequences are SQVTM and ANQGSEA. This TCR derives from a human donor in good health (CMV status not recorded). Some clones in this sample may be carry-over from other donors' samples. The input for sequencing was cultured CD8+ T cells from PBMCs, taken from culture after CMV antigen stimulation. The gene calls are TRBV29-1 and TRBJ2-3; D uncertain. Here the CDR3 reads CSVEGGPSQLSDTQYF. The CDR3 nucleotides are TGCAGCGTTGAAGGTGGGCCCTCTCAGCTGTCAGATACGCAGTATTTT.